Below, one T cell receptor (beta chain) is given with its context. The antigen is undetermined. This may arise from a read error, as a much more abundant clone is one base away. The time point is: pre-sensitization, week 0. Treatment: therapeutic diphenylcyclopropenone sensitization with weekly scalp DPC. For the library, individual cDNA molecules each received unique molecular identifiers. Via MiXCR, TCRdb re-called the RACE reads, giving one row per CDR3 protein. The sample has around 350,000 distinct CDR3 sequences, about 5.4% seen once. CDR1 and CDR2 from the germline V gene are SGDLS and YYNGEE. V lost 4 bases, J lost 6 bases, and 25 bases lay in between. The CDR3 consists of 17 residues. The data originate from a study of human T cells and chemical hapten exposure. Study-level findings and limits: Those TCRs sitting above 1 in 1000 frequency stayed the same with DPC sensitization.

The sample was whole blood, taken in connection with sensitization to the hapten diphenylcyclopropenone (DPC). This rearrangement joins TRBV9 to TRBJ1-2; D gene unclear. The origin of this receptor is a woman aged 18-29 years with alopecia areata. Some clones in this sample may be carry-over from other donors' samples. CDR3 loop: CASSQYGIIEVLNGYTF. The CDR3, as DNA: TGTGCCAGCAGCCAATACGGAATAATCGAGGTTCTAAATGGCTACACCTTC. Based on the CDR3 plus reference TRBV9 and TRBJ1-2, the full variable domain is DSGVTQTPKHLITATGQRVTLRCSPRSGDLSVYWYQQSLDQGLQFLIQYYNGEERAKGNILERFSAQQFPDLHSELNLSSLELGDSALYFCASSQYGIIEVLNGYTFGSGTRLTVV.